The T cell receptor beta chain described here comes from a study of shared clonotypes between healthy human individuals. The overall study: Donor composition was a couple of women and a few men, aged 18 to 49.

The CDR3 is 14 amino acids. V was trimmed by 5 bases and J by 1 base, leaving 11 bases between them. Germline lookup yields CDR1 MNHEY and CDR2 SMNVEV (reference sequence). CD8 cells regarded as naive lacked CD45RO, were positively chosen for CCR7, and omitted terminally differentiated effector memory CD45RA+ cells. A note on this clone: The antigen remains unidentified.

General study findings and limits: Estimated clonotype richness was generally higher in naive than memory subsets.

Deep was the level used in running the assay. In the study's own analysis: Filtering of immunoSEQ junctional sequences could not match full-length read filtering. Data came from immunoSEQ multiplex PCR; TCRdb stores just in-frame clones and leaves some out. The DNA gave D and trimming, while V, J and clone size come from that table. The sample yields over 750,000 clones, approximately 97% seen once. The source of this sequence is a man aged 30 to 45 in good health. The V call is TRBV27, the J call TRBJ1-1; unclear D gene. Sequencing was performed on naive CD8+ T cells sorted from blood. The CDR3 spells CASSPLPPNTEAFF. DNA for the CDR3: TGTGCCAGCAGTCCCCTCCCACCGAACACTGAAGCTTTCTTT.